The source of this T cell receptor (beta chain) is a study of blood T cell repertoires in COVID-19. Study-wide context: COVID-19 samples from acute and convalescent phases originated in the United States, Italy and Spain. Nucleic acid was either cDNA or gDNA, and it came from T cells, B-cell-depleted T cells, or PBMCs.

Per the original data handling: The assay estimated nucleated cells by amplifying reference gene primers. Libraries were prepared by immunoSEQ multiplex PCR; TCRdb keeps only in-frame clonotypes and omits some of them. V and J calls and clone size are those listed in that table; D and trimming were worked out from the DNA. The table includes about 260,000 clones, 80% to 90% detected once. V shed 6 bases and J shed 0 bases, with 9 bases lying between them. CDR3 size: 15 residues. The germline CDR1 and CDR2 sequences are MDHEN and SYDVKM. Sequenced sample: peripheral blood. The clonotype comes from a man in his 60s with acute or convalescent COVID-19. The gene calls are TRBV28 and TRBJ2-6, with a possible D match to TRBD1 (6 bases). The CDR3 loop reads CASRHRDSGANVLTF. The CDR3 nucleotides read TGTGCCAGCAGACACAGGGACTCTGGGGCCAACGTCCTGACTTTC.